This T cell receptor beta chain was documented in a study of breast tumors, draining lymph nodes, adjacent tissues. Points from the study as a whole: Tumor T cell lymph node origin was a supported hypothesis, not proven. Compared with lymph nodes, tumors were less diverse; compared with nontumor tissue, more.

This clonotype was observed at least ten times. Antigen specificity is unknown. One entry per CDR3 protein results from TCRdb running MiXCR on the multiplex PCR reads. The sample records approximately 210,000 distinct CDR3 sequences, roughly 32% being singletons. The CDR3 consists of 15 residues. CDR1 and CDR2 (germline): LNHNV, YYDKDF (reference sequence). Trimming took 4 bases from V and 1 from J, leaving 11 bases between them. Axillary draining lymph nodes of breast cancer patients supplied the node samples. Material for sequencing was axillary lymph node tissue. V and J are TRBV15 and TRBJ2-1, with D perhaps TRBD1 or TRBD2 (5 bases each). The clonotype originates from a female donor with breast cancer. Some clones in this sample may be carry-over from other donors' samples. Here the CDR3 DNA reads TGTGCCACCAGCATGGTAGGGGAGTCCTACAATGAGCAGTTCTTC. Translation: CATSMVGESYNEQFF.